Listed below are T cell receptor beta chains from one sample, sequenced in a study of blood T cell repertoires in COVID-19. The method was immunoSEQ multiplex PCR; TCRdb's version includes in-frame clones alone and lacks a portion of them. Found here are about 330,000 clones, roughly 90% of them singletons; the top ten hold around a sixth. Source material: PBMCs or T cells enriched from blood (not recorded which). Receptors were obtained from a woman in her thirties who had recovered from COVID-19. Each CDR3 is given with its conserved first and last residue. The D gene is left open where the match is weak. Size values are once, few and many counts, or a class for expanded clones, and some rows have none.

d_call: TRBD2; j_call: TRBJ2-1; clone_size: .; v_call: TRBV5-5; cdr3_aa: CASSHKLALDEQFF; cdr3_nt: TGTGCCAGCAGCCACAAACTAGCGTTAGATGAGCAGTTCTTC
d_call: .; j_call: TRBJ1-2; clone_size: .; v_call: TRBV5-6; cdr3_aa: CASSLRIQGFKYLTYGYTF; cdr3_nt: TGTGCCAGCAGCTTAAGAATACAGGGTTTCAAATACCTAACCTATGGCTACACCTTC
d_call: .; j_call: TRBJ2-1; clone_size: .; v_call: TRBV5-1; cdr3_aa: CASSLVSAATSYNEQFF; cdr3_nt: TGCGCCAGCAGCTTGGTTTCGGCGGCTACATCCTACAATGAGCAGTTCTTC
d_call: TRBD1; j_call: TRBJ1-5; clone_size: .; v_call: TRBV7-9; cdr3_aa: CASSGQGDQPQHF; cdr3_nt: TGTGCCAGCAGCGGACAGGGGGATCAGCCCCAGCATTTT
d_call: TRBD2; j_call: TRBJ2-1; clone_size: .; v_call: TRBV7-3; cdr3_aa: CASSPRGGYNNEQFF; cdr3_nt: TGTGCCAGCAGCCCACGGGGGGGATATAACAATGAGCAGTTCTTC
d_call: .; j_call: TRBJ2-1; clone_size: .; v_call: TRBV23-1; cdr3_aa: CASSQRGGVRNEQFF; cdr3_nt: TGCGCCAGCAGTCAAAGAGGGGGGGTTCGGAATGAGCAGTTCTTC
d_call: TRBD1; j_call: TRBJ2-3; clone_size: .; v_call: TRBV12-3/TRBV12-4; cdr3_aa: CASRTGTADTQYF; cdr3_nt: TGTGCCAGCAGGACAGGGACCGCAGATACGCAGTATTTT
d_call: TRBD2; j_call: TRBJ2-7; clone_size: few; v_call: TRBV4-3; cdr3_aa: CASSQEASGSSYEQYF; cdr3_nt: TGCGCCAGCAGCCAAGAAGCTAGCGGGAGCTCCTACGAGCAGTACTTC
d_call: TRBD2; j_call: TRBJ2-1; clone_size: .; v_call: TRBV29-1; cdr3_aa: CSVRGGGPNEQFF; cdr3_nt: TGCAGCGTCCGTGGGGGAGGGCCCAATGAGCAGTTCTTC
d_call: .; j_call: TRBJ1-1; clone_size: .; v_call: TRBV2; cdr3_aa: CASSEGAVNTEAFF; cdr3_nt: TGTGCCAGCAGTGAGGGGGCAGTGAACACTGAAGCTTTCTTT
d_call: TRBD2; j_call: TRBJ2-3; clone_size: .; v_call: TRBV20-1; cdr3_aa: CSASNPAGGDTQYF; cdr3_nt: TGCAGTGCTAGTAACCCAGCGGGAGGAGATACGCAGTATTTT
d_call: TRBD2; j_call: TRBJ2-3; clone_size: .; v_call: TRBV5-1; cdr3_aa: CASSLVAGGLFHTDTQYF; cdr3_nt: TGCGCCAGCAGCTTGGTGGCGGGAGGGCTTTTTCACACAGATACGCAGTATTTT
d_call: .; j_call: TRBJ2-3; clone_size: .; v_call: TRBV7-2; cdr3_aa: CASSLVSGDTQYF; cdr3_nt: TGTGCCAGCAGCTTAGTTAGCGGAGATACGCAGTATTTT
d_call: .; j_call: TRBJ2-3; clone_size: .; v_call: TRBV7-6; cdr3_aa: CASSFRTEYTDTQYF; cdr3_nt: TGTGCCAGCAGCTTTCGGACAGAGTACACAGATACGCAGTATTTT
d_call: TRBD1; j_call: TRBJ2-3; clone_size: .; v_call: TRBV5-1; cdr3_aa: CASKGQATDTQYF; cdr3_nt: TGCGCCAGCAAAGGACAGGCCACAGATACGCAGTATTTT
d_call: TRBD1; j_call: TRBJ2-5; clone_size: .; v_call: TRBV10-3; cdr3_aa: CAISSGQGGETQYF; cdr3_nt: TGTGCCATCAGTTCGGGACAGGGAGGCGAGACCCAGTACTTC
d_call: .; j_call: TRBJ2-1; clone_size: few; v_call: TRBV6-1; cdr3_aa: CASSEILYNEQFF; cdr3_nt: TGTGCCAGCAGTGAAATCCTCTACAATGAGCAGTTCTTC
d_call: .; j_call: TRBJ1-1; clone_size: .; v_call: TRBV28; cdr3_aa: CASSMYRYTEAFF; cdr3_nt: TGTGCCAGCAGTATGTACAGGTACACTGAAGCTTTCTTT
d_call: .; j_call: TRBJ1-2; clone_size: once; v_call: TRBV21-1; cdr3_aa: CARGGRFGYTF; cdr3_nt: TGTGCCAGAGGGGGTAGATTTGGCTACACCTTC
d_call: .; j_call: TRBJ1-2; clone_size: .; v_call: TRBV18; cdr3_aa: CASSPPGIGAPDGYTF; cdr3_nt: TGTGCCAGCTCACCTCCAGGGATAGGCGCCCCGGATGGCTACACCTTC
d_call: .; j_call: TRBJ2-2; clone_size: .; v_call: TRBV7-3; cdr3_aa: CASSLTLGTGELFF; cdr3_nt: TGTGCCAGCAGCTTAACACTAGGGACCGGGGAGCTGTTTTTT
d_call: .; j_call: TRBJ1-5; clone_size: .; v_call: TRBV6-6; cdr3_aa: CASSSAGQPQHF; cdr3_nt: TGTGCCAGCAGTTCCGCAGGCCAGCCCCAGCATTTT
d_call: .; j_call: TRBJ1-2; clone_size: .; v_call: TRBV7-2; cdr3_aa: CASSPDRNYGYTF; cdr3_nt: TGTGCCAGCAGCCCAGACAGAAACTATGGCTACACCTTC
d_call: .; j_call: TRBJ1-1; clone_size: .; v_call: TRBV7-5; cdr3_aa: CAQTEAFF; cdr3_nt: TGTGCCCAAACTGAAGCTTTCTTT
d_call: TRBD2; j_call: TRBJ2-1; clone_size: .; v_call: TRBV11-3; cdr3_aa: CASSPRGGPYNEQFF; cdr3_nt: TGTGCCAGCAGCCCCCGCGGGGGTCCTTACAATGAGCAGTTCTTC
d_call: .; j_call: TRBJ1-1; clone_size: once; v_call: TRBV5-5; cdr3_aa: CASSLALGEAFF; cdr3_nt: TGTGCCAGCAGCCTAGCCCTCGGTGAAGCTTTCTTT
d_call: .; j_call: TRBJ1-1; clone_size: .; v_call: TRBV9; cdr3_aa: CASSVAGEREAEAFF; cdr3_nt: TGTGCCAGCAGCGTAGCGGGCGAAAGGGAGGCTGAAGCTTTCTTT
d_call: TRBD1; j_call: TRBJ1-3; clone_size: .; v_call: TRBV28; cdr3_aa: CASSTGTAGNTIYF; cdr3_nt: TGTGCCAGCAGTACCGGGACAGCTGGAAACACCATATATTTT
d_call: .; j_call: TRBJ1-1; clone_size: .; v_call: TRBV6-5; cdr3_aa: CASHRVFEAFF; cdr3_nt: TGTGCCAGCCACAGGGTTTTTGAAGCTTTCTTT
d_call: TRBD1; j_call: TRBJ1-2; clone_size: .; v_call: TRBV4-1; cdr3_aa: CASSQVKGDRPFNYGYTF; cdr3_nt: TGCGCCAGCAGCCAAGTTAAGGGGGACAGGCCCTTTAACTATGGCTACACCTTC
d_call: .; j_call: TRBJ1-3; clone_size: .; v_call: TRBV9; cdr3_aa: CASSEAVGNTIYF; cdr3_nt: TGTGCCAGCAGCGAGGCGGTCGGAAACACCATATATTTT
d_call: .; j_call: TRBJ2-7; clone_size: .; v_call: TRBV6-2/TRBV6-3; cdr3_aa: CASSYPSRPSRSEQYF; cdr3_nt: TGTGCCAGCAGTTACCCGTCTAGACCAAGTCGGTCCGAGCAGTACTTC
d_call: .; j_call: TRBJ2-7; clone_size: .; v_call: TRBV28; cdr3_aa: CASSTLDTNSYEQYF; cdr3_nt: TGTGCCAGCAGTACGCTCGACACGAACTCCTACGAGCAGTACTTC
d_call: TRBD1; j_call: TRBJ1-6; clone_size: .; v_call: TRBV7-2; cdr3_aa: CASSLLGQGGSPLHF; cdr3_nt: TGTGCCAGCAGCCTTCTAGGACAGGGGGGTTCACCCCTCCACTTT
d_call: .; j_call: TRBJ1-6; clone_size: once; v_call: TRBV7-2; cdr3_aa: CASSLEGTYNSPLHF; cdr3_nt: TGTGCCAGCAGCTTAGAGGGGACCTATAATTCACCCCTCCACTTT
d_call: TRBD1; j_call: TRBJ1-5; clone_size: .; v_call: TRBV28; cdr3_aa: CASHRGSNQPQHF; cdr3_nt: TGTGCCAGCCACAGGGGGAGCAATCAGCCCCAGCATTTT
d_call: .; j_call: TRBJ1-6; clone_size: .; v_call: TRBV15; cdr3_aa: CATSSPRPGGNSPLHF; cdr3_nt: TGTGCCACCAGCAGTCCTCGGCCCGGGGGTAATTCACCCCTCCACTTT
d_call: TRBD2; j_call: TRBJ2-3; clone_size: few; v_call: TRBV5-1; cdr3_aa: CASSLGSSGTDTQYF; cdr3_nt: TGCGCCAGCAGCTTGGGCTCTAGCGGAACAGATACGCAGTATTTT
d_call: .; j_call: TRBJ2-5; clone_size: .; v_call: TRBV12-3/TRBV12-4; cdr3_aa: CASSWAGETQYF; cdr3_nt: TGTGCCAGCAGTTGGGCTGGGGAGACCCAGTACTTC
d_call: .; j_call: TRBJ1-1; clone_size: .; v_call: TRBV5-1; cdr3_aa: CASSPRAPGTEAFF; cdr3_nt: TGCGCCAGCAGCCCCCGGGCCCCGGGGACTGAAGCTTTCTTT
d_call: .; j_call: TRBJ2-7; clone_size: .; v_call: TRBV30; cdr3_aa: CAWGTGNYEQYF; cdr3_nt: TGTGCCTGGGGTACAGGGAACTACGAGCAGTACTTC
d_call: .; j_call: TRBJ1-1; clone_size: .; v_call: TRBV6-5; cdr3_aa: CATRDNQDTEAFF; cdr3_nt: TGTGCCACCAGAGATAATCAGGACACTGAAGCTTTCTTT
d_call: TRBD1; j_call: TRBJ1-4; clone_size: .; v_call: TRBV11-2; cdr3_aa: CASSLGQGPRREKLFF; cdr3_nt: TGTGCCAGCAGCTTGGGACAGGGGCCCAGGAGAGAAAAACTGTTTTTT
d_call: .; j_call: TRBJ2-3; clone_size: .; v_call: TRBV12-3/TRBV12-4; cdr3_aa: CASSFFPDTQYF; cdr3_nt: TGTGCCAGCAGTTTCTTCCCAGATACGCAGTATTTT
d_call: .; j_call: TRBJ2-3; clone_size: .; v_call: TRBV7-9; cdr3_aa: CASSLVLGHPADTQYF; cdr3_nt: TGTGCCAGCAGCTTAGTACTGGGACACCCGGCGGATACGCAGTATTTT